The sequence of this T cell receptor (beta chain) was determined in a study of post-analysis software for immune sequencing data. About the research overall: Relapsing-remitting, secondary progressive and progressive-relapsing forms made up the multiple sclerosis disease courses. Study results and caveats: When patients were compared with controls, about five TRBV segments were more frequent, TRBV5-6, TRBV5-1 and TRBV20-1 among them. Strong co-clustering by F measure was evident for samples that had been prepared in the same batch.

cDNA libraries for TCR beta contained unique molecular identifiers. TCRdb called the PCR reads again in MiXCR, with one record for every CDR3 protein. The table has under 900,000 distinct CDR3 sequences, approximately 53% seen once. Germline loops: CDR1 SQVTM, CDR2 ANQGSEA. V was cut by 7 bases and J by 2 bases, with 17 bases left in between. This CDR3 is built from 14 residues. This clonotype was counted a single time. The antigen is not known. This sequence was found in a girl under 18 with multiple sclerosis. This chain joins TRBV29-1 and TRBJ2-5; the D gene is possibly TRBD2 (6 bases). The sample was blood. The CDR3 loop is CSARRGSSQETQYF. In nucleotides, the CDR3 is TGCAGCGCCAGACGGGGGAGCTCACAAGAGACCCAGTACTTC. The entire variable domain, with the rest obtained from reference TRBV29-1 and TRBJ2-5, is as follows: SAVISQKPSRDICQRGTSLTIQCQVDSQVTMMFWYRQQPGQSLTLIATANQGSEATYESGFVIDKFPISRPNLTFSTLTVSNMSPEDSSIYLCSARRGSSQETQYFGPGTRLLVL.